The following is a T cell receptor beta chain sequence with its context. The antigen remains unidentified. From germline, CDR1 is DFQATT and CDR2 SNEGSKA (reference sequence). This CDR3 has 18 residues. V lost 0 bases, J lost 4 bases, and 14 bases stayed unmatched. This sample stems from a study of T-cell reconstitution after alpha-beta-depleted transplantation in children. Construction of the TCRbeta library involved unique molecular identifiers. TCRdb analysed the PCR reads with MiXCR anew, one entry per CDR3 protein. The sample consists of some 350,000 distinct CDR3 sequences, about 17% of them appearing once. Whole-study results and caveats: Fresh T-cell production supplied most of the T-cell counts and diversity seen one year after transplant. Surviving recipient cells, namely T cells and thymic progenitors, were the source of high day-60 TCRbeta diversity in some patients. Several hundred graft clones that had expanded were reportedly the source of alpha-beta T cells about two months after transplant.

The sample was PBMCs, mostly from graft donor cells, taken 360 days after TCRalphabeta/CD19-depleted stem cell transplant. This clonotype was sampled from a male patient between 2 and 15 years old who had a stem cell transplant for acute lymphoblastic leukemia, so the T cells may come from the graft donor. V is TRBV20-1 and J is TRBJ2-7; 11 bases line up with TRBD2. DNA for the CDR3: TGCAGTGCTAGAGATACCGGGACTAGCGGAGGTCTCTTTTACGAGCAGTACTTC. It yields the protein CSARDTGTSGGLFYEQYF.